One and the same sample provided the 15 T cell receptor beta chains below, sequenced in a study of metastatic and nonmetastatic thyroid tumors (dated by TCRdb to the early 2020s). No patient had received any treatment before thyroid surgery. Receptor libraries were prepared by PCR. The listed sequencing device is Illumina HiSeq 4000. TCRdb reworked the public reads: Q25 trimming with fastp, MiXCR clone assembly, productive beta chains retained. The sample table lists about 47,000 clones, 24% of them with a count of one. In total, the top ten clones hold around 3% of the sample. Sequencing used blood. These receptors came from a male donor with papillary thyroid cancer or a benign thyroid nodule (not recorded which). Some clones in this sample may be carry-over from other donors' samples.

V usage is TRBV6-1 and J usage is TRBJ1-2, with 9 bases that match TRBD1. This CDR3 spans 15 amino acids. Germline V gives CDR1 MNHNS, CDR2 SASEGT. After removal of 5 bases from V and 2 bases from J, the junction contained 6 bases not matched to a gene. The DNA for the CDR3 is TGTGCCAGCAGTCCAAGGACAGGGGCCAACTATGGCTACACCTTC. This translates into CASSPRTGANYGYTF.

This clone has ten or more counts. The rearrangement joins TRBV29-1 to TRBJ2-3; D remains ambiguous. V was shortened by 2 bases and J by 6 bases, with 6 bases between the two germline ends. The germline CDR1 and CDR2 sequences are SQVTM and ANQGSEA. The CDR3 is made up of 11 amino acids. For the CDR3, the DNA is TGCAGCGTTGAATCTGGGGATACGCAGTATTTT. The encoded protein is CSVESGDTQYF.

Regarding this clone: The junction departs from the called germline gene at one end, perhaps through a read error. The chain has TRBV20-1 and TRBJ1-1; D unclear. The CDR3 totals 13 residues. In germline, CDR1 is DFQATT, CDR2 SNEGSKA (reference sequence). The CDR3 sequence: CSTKGTINTEAFF. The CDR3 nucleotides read TGTAGTACCAAAGGTACAATAAACACTGAAGCTTTCTTT.

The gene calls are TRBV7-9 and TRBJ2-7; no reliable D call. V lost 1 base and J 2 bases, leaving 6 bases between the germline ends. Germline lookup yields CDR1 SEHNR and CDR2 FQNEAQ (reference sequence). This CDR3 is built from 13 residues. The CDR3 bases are TGTGCCAGCAGCTTAGTGGGAACCTACGAGCAGTACTTC. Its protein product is CASSLVGTYEQYF.

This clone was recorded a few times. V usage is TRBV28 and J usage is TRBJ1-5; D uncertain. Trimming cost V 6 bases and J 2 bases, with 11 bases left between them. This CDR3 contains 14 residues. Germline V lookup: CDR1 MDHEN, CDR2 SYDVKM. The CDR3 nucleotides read TGTGCCAGCAGGAAATGGGGAGGCAATCAGCCCCAGCATTTT. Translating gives CASRKWGGNQPQHF.

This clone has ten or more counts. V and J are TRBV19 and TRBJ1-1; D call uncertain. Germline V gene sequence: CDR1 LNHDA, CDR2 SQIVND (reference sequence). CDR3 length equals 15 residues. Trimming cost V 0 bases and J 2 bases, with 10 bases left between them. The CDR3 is CASSIEAVVNTEAFF. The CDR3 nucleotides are TGTGCCAGTAGTATAGAGGCCGTAGTAAACACTGAAGCTTTCTTT. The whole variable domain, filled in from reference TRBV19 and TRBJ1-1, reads DGGITQSPKYLFRKEGQNVTLSCEQNLNHDAMYWYRQDPGQGLRLIYYSQIVNDFQKGDIAEGYSVSREKKESFPLTVTSAQKNPTAFYLCASSIEAVVNTEAFFGQGTRLTVV.

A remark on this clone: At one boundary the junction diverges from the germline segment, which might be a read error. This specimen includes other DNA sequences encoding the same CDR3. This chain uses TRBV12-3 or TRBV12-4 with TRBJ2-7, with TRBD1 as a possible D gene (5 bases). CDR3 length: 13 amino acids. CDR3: CASSFQGAYEQYF. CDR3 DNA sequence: TGTGCCAGCAGTTTTCAGGGTGCTTACGAGCAATACTTC.

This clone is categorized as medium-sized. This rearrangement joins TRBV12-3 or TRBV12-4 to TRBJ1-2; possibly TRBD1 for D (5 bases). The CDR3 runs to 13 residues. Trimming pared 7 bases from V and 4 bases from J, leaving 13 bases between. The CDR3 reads CASTTGPGYGYTF. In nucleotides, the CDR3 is TGTGCCAGCACCACGGGACCGGGCTATGGCTACACCTTC.

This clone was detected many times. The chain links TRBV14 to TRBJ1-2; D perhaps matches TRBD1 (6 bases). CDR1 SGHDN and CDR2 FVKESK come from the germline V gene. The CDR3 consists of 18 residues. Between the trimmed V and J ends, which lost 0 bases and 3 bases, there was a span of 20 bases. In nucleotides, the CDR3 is TGTGCCAGCAGCCAAGATCGTGGGGCAGGGGCCGAGTACTATGGCTACACCTTC. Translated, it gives CASSQDRGAGAEYYGYTF.

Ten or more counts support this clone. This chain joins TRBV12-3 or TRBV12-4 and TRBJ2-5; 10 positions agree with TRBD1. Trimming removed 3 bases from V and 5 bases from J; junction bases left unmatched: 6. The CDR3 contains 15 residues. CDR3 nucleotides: TGTGCCAGCAGTTTTTCTTCGGGACAGGGGGAGACCCAGTACTTC. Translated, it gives CASSFSSGQGETQYF.

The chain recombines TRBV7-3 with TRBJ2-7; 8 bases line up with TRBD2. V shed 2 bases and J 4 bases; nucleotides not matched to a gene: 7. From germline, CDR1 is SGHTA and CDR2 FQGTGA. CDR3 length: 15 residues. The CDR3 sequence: CASSLEAGERYEQYF. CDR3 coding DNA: TGTGCCAGCAGCTTAGAAGCGGGGGAGCGATACGAGCAGTACTTC.

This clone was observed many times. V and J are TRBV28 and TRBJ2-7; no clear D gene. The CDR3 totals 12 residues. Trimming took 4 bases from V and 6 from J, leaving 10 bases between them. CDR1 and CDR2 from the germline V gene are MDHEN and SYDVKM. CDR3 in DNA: TGTGCCAGCAGTTCCTGGTTCCGCGAGCAGTACTTC. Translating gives CASSSWFREQYF. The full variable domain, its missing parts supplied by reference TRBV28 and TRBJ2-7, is DVKVTQSSRYLVKRTGEKVFLECVQDMDHENMFWYRQDPGLGLRLIYFSYDVKMKEKGDIPEGYSVSREKKERFSLILESASTNQTSMYLCASSSWFREQYFGPGTRLTVT.

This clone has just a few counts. The CDR3: CASSSTENTEAFF. DNA of the CDR3: TGTGCCAGCAGTTCGACAGAAAACACTGAAGCTTTCTTT. V gene TRBV12-3 or TRBV12-4 combines with J gene TRBJ1-1, with D tentatively TRBD1 (5 bases). Trimming took 4 bases from V and 2 from J, leaving 8 bases between them. The length of the CDR3 is 13 residues.

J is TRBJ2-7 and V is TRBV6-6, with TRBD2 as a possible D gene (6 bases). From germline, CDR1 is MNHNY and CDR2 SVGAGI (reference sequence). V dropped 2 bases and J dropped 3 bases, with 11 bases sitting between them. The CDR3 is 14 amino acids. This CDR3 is CASSYRDSNYEQYF. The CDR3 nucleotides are TGTGCCAGCAGTTACCGGGACTCGAACTACGAGCAGTACTTC.

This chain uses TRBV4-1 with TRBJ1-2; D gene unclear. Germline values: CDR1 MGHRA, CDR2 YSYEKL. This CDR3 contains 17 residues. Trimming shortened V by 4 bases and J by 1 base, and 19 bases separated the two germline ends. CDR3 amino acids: CASSRKYAEDVNYGYTF. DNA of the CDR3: TGCGCCAGCAGCCGGAAGTATGCGGAAGATGTTAACTATGGCTACACCTTC.